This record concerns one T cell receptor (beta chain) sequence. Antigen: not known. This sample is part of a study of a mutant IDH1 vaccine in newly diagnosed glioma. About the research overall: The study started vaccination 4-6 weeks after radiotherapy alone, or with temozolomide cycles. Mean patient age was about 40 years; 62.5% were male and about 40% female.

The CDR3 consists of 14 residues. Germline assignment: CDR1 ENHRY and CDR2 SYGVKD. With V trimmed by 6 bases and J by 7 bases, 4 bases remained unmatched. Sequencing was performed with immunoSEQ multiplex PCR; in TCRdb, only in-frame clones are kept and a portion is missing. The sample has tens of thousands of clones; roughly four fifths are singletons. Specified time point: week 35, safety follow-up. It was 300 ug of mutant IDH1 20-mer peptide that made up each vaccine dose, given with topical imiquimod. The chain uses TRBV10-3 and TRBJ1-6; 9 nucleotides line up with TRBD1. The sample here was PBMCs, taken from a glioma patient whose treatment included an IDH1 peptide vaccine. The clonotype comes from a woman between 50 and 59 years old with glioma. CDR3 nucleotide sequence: TGTGCCATCAGGGGACAGGGCGGGAATTCACCCCTCCACTTT. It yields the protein CAIRGQGGNSPLHF.